The rows below give T cell receptor beta chains drawn from one sample of a study of response to subunit inactivated influenza vaccine. Via MiXCR, TCRdb re-called the RT-PCR reads, giving one row per CDR3 protein. The table has about 700,000 distinct CDR3 sequences, roughly 14% seen once. The sequenced sample was PBMCs from blood, obtained 12 days after vaccination. The receptors stem from a man aged 45-65 years who received an inactivated influenza vaccine. The CDR3 runs from the conserved cysteine through the conserved F or W. The order of the fields is clone size, D gene, V gene, J gene, CDR3 DNA, CDR3 protein. The D gene is left open where the match is weak. Expanded clones are given a class, and other clones once, few, many or no size at all.

abundance: few
d_gene: TRBD1
v_gene: TRBV4-1
j_gene: TRBJ1-1
CDR3nt: TGCGCCAGCAGCCAAGACTTGAACAGGGGGCTTTATAGCACTGAAGCTTTCTTT
CDR3aa: CASSQDLNRGLYSTEAFF

abundance: few
d_gene: TRBD1
v_gene: TRBV18
j_gene: TRBJ2-3
CDR3nt: TGTGCCAGCTCACCCTCCGGGACAGTTAGAGATACGCAGTATTTT
CDR3aa: CASSPSGTVRDTQYF

abundance: few
d_gene: TRBD1
v_gene: TRBV11-2
j_gene: TRBJ2-7
CDR3nt: TGTGCCAGCAGCCCTACCGGGACAGGCCCCTACGAGCAGTACTTC
CDR3aa: CASSPTGTGPYEQYF

abundance: NA
d_gene: NA
v_gene: TRBV6-2/TRBV6-3
j_gene: TRBJ2-7
CDR3nt: TGTGCCAGCCAGGAGACGGCCCGCTACGAGCAGTACTTC
CDR3aa: CASQETARYEQYF

abundance: NA
d_gene: TRBD2
v_gene: TRBV6-2/TRBV6-3
j_gene: TRBJ2-3
CDR3nt: TGTGCCAGCAGTTGGCCAATGGAGCGGGAGGAGGGAGATACGCAGTATTTT
CDR3aa: CASSWPMEREEGDTQYF

abundance: few
d_gene: TRBD2
v_gene: TRBV4-3
j_gene: TRBJ2-3
CDR3nt: TGCGCCAGCAGCCAAAGGGAGGGCTGGGCCCCAGATACGCAGTATTTT
CDR3aa: CASSQREGWAPDTQYF

abundance: few
d_gene: NA
v_gene: TRBV7-2
j_gene: TRBJ2-4
CDR3nt: TGTGCCAGCAGCCCGCCCATGGGGGGGGCCGACTTAAACATTCAGTACTTC
CDR3aa: CASSPPMGGADLNIQYF

abundance: NA
d_gene: NA
v_gene: TRBV20-1
j_gene: TRBJ2-2
CDR3nt: TGCAGTGCCCGAGATATGGTAGGGATCACCGGGGAGCTGTTTTTT
CDR3aa: CSARDMVGITGELFF

abundance: NA
d_gene: NA
v_gene: TRBV6-6
j_gene: TRBJ2-1
CDR3nt: TGTGCCAGCGGGACCGGGGAAGGTGAGCAGTTCTTC
CDR3aa: CASGTGEGEQFF

abundance: NA
d_gene: NA
v_gene: TRBV3-1
j_gene: TRBJ2-1
CDR3nt: TGTGCCAGCAGCCAAGTGTTAGGCCCGAATGAGCAGTTCTTC
CDR3aa: CASSQVLGPNEQFF

abundance: many
d_gene: TRBD1
v_gene: TRBV7-2
j_gene: TRBJ2-7
CDR3nt: TGTGCCAGCAGCGTCCAGGGACAGAACTCCTACGAGCAGTACTTC
CDR3aa: CASSVQGQNSYEQYF

abundance: NA
d_gene: NA
v_gene: TRBV10-3
j_gene: TRBJ1-4
CDR3nt: TGTGCCATCAGGAACGGGGGAGAGAATGAAAAACTGTTTTTT
CDR3aa: CAIRNGGENEKLFF

abundance: many
d_gene: NA
v_gene: TRBV24-1
j_gene: TRBJ2-1
CDR3nt: TGTGCCACCAGTGACCAGGGAAACAATGAGCAGTTCTTC
CDR3aa: CATSDQGNNEQFF

abundance: NA
d_gene: NA
v_gene: TRBV6-1
j_gene: TRBJ2-1
CDR3nt: TGTGCCAGCAGTCCCCGGGGCAGACCCTACAATGAGCAGTTCTTC
CDR3aa: CASSPRGRPYNEQFF

abundance: NA
d_gene: NA
v_gene: TRBV24-1
j_gene: TRBJ2-3
CDR3nt: TGTGCCACCAGTGGCCGGGCCATCAGCACAGATACGCAGTATTTT
CDR3aa: CATSGRAISTDTQYF

abundance: once
d_gene: NA
v_gene: TRBV29-1
j_gene: TRBJ1-1
CDR3nt: TGCATCTTCCCCTACAGGGACCTGAACACTGAAGCTTTCTTT
CDR3aa: CIFPYRDLNTEAFF

abundance: NA
d_gene: TRBD1
v_gene: TRBV18
j_gene: TRBJ1-1
CDR3nt: TGTGCCAGCTCACCACCGACAGGGTGGACTGAAGCTTTCTTT
CDR3aa: CASSPPTGWTEAFF

abundance: few
d_gene: NA
v_gene: TRBV12-3/TRBV12-4
j_gene: TRBJ1-3
CDR3nt: TGTGCCAGCAGTCCTTCAGGGCGCGGAAACACCATATATTTT
CDR3aa: CASSPSGRGNTIYF

abundance: NA
d_gene: NA
v_gene: TRBV20-1
j_gene: TRBJ2-5
CDR3nt: TGCAGTGCTAGAGATCGCAGGCGCGATTTGGAGACCCAGTACTTC
CDR3aa: CSARDRRRDLETQYF

abundance: NA
d_gene: TRBD1
v_gene: TRBV7-6
j_gene: TRBJ1-2
CDR3nt: TGTGCCAGCAGCCCCAGGGGGGGAGGCTATGGCTACACCTTC
CDR3aa: CASSPRGGGYGYTF

abundance: few
d_gene: NA
v_gene: TRBV20-1
j_gene: TRBJ2-7
CDR3nt: TGCAGTGCTATAGAACCGGGACTGGCCTACGAGCAGTACTTC
CDR3aa: CSAIEPGLAYEQYF

abundance: NA
d_gene: NA
v_gene: TRBV7-8
j_gene: TRBJ2-1
CDR3nt: TGTGCCAGCAGCTTCCAGGGTAGTCTCATCAATGAGCAGTTCTTC
CDR3aa: CASSFQGSLINEQFF

abundance: NA
d_gene: NA
v_gene: TRBV2
j_gene: TRBJ2-1
CDR3nt: TGTGCCAGCAGACTTTTGCCGGGCAATGAGCAGTTCTTC
CDR3aa: CASRLLPGNEQFF

abundance: NA
d_gene: NA
v_gene: TRBV12-3/TRBV12-4
j_gene: TRBJ1-5
CDR3nt: TGTGCCAGCAGCGGGCGGCAGGGTGGTAGGCAGCCCCAGCATTTT
CDR3aa: CASSGRQGGRQPQHF

abundance: few
d_gene: NA
v_gene: TRBV7-9
j_gene: TRBJ2-5
CDR3nt: TGTGCCAGCAGCTTAAAGGGCAGGGACGAGGAGACCCAGTACTTC
CDR3aa: CASSLKGRDEETQYF

abundance: few
d_gene: NA
v_gene: TRBV20-1
j_gene: TRBJ2-5
CDR3nt: TGCAGTGCTACATTGAGGGAGACCCAGTACTTC
CDR3aa: CSATLRETQYF

abundance: few
d_gene: TRBD1
v_gene: TRBV14
j_gene: TRBJ1-2
CDR3nt: TGTGCCAGCAGCCCCACCTTCACAGGGGGCTATGGCTACACCTTC
CDR3aa: CASSPTFTGGYGYTF

abundance: NA
d_gene: NA
v_gene: TRBV4-3
j_gene: TRBJ1-1
CDR3nt: TGCGCCAGCAGCCAAGCTGCAGTTGGAACTGAAGCTTTCTTT
CDR3aa: CASSQAAVGTEAFF

abundance: NA
d_gene: TRBD2
v_gene: TRBV10-3
j_gene: TRBJ2-2
CDR3nt: TGTGCCATCAGTGGGAGTAGCGGGGGGCAGAACACCGGGGAGCTGTTTTTT
CDR3aa: CAISGSSGGQNTGELFF

abundance: NA
d_gene: NA
v_gene: TRBV29-1
j_gene: TRBJ2-3
CDR3nt: TGCAGCGTCTCTAGCAGATACACAGATACGCAGTATTTT
CDR3aa: CSVSSRYTDTQYF

abundance: few
d_gene: NA
v_gene: TRBV2
j_gene: TRBJ2-1
CDR3nt: TGTGCCAGCAGTGAAGAGAGTGGTCGGTGGGGCGATGAGCAGTTCTTC
CDR3aa: CASSEESGRWGDEQFF

abundance: NA
d_gene: NA
v_gene: TRBV28
j_gene: TRBJ2-7
CDR3nt: TGTGCCAGCAGTTTACCCAGTGCCTACTCCTACGAGCAGTACTTC
CDR3aa: CASSLPSAYSYEQYF

abundance: few
d_gene: TRBD1
v_gene: TRBV18
j_gene: TRBJ1-4
CDR3nt: TGTGCCAGCTCACCCGTAGGGACAGGGTCATCTGAAAAACTGTTTTTT
CDR3aa: CASSPVGTGSSEKLFF

abundance: few
d_gene: NA
v_gene: TRBV20-1
j_gene: TRBJ2-7
CDR3nt: TGCAGTGCTGCCTCGGTACAGGGCCCATACGAGCAGTACTTC
CDR3aa: CSAASVQGPYEQYF

abundance: few
d_gene: TRBD2
v_gene: TRBV28
j_gene: TRBJ2-7
CDR3nt: TGTGCCAGCAGTTTGGTCCCGGGACTAGCGGCTAGGGTGCAGTACTTC
CDR3aa: CASSLVPGLAARVQYF

abundance: NA
d_gene: TRBD1
v_gene: TRBV5-1
j_gene: TRBJ2-1
CDR3nt: TGCGCCAGCAGCTTAACCGGGACAGCGAGACTGGGTGAGCAGTTCTTC
CDR3aa: CASSLTGTARLGEQFF

abundance: few
d_gene: NA
v_gene: TRBV7-9
j_gene: TRBJ2-3
CDR3nt: TGTGCCAGCAGCCCAGAGGGTCCTTACCTCACAGATACGCAGTATTTT
CDR3aa: CASSPEGPYLTDTQYF

abundance: many
d_gene: TRBD1
v_gene: TRBV11-2
j_gene: TRBJ2-5
CDR3nt: TGTGCCAGCAGCTTAACGTTAGGGGGCGATAAGGTCGGGACCCAGTACTTC
CDR3aa: CASSLTLGGDKVGTQYF

abundance: NA
d_gene: NA
v_gene: TRBV5-5
j_gene: TRBJ2-3
CDR3nt: TGTGCCAGCAGCTTTTTCTGGCTGACGGATACGCAGTATTTT
CDR3aa: CASSFFWLTDTQYF

abundance: few
d_gene: TRBD1
v_gene: TRBV20-1
j_gene: TRBJ1-1
CDR3nt: TGCAGTGCTAGTAATACAGGGGGCTTCGTAGCTTTCTTT
CDR3aa: CSASNTGGFVAFF